The TCR beta chain under discussion was sequenced for a study of cytomegalovirus exposure and HLA in healthy donors. A few counts support this clone. The target antigen is unknown. PCR primers comprised 60 Vbeta and 13 Jbeta primers. The repertoire was sequenced with immunoSEQ multiplex PCR; TCRdb's copy has only in-frame clones and lacks some. Of 140,000 or so clones in the sample, about 80% were seen once. Study-level points and caveats: The study designated fewer than 200 TCR beta chains cytomegalovirus-associated. In a later analysis, a missense DCLRE1C variant was linked to TCR beta V- and J-gene trimming. In vitro experiments confirmed that a few CMV-associated chains were specific for CMV antigens. The study reported that TCR beta sequences accurately predicted HLA-A and HLA-B alleles in most subjects.

CDR1 is SGDLS, CDR2 YYNGEE, per germline. CDR3 size: 14 residues. J was trimmed by 4 bases and V by 7 bases; bases with no gene match: 5. This TCR was sampled from a woman aged 25 to 45 in good health and CMV-seronegative. V and J are TRBV9 and TRBJ2-1; 10 bases match TRBD2. Source material: PBMCs. DNA for the CDR3: TGTGCCAGCGCCGGGACTAGCGCATACAATGAGCAGTTCTTC. Its protein product is CASAGTSAYNEQFF. The full variable domain, with the rest looked up from reference TRBV9 and TRBJ2-1, is DSGVTQTPKHLITATGQRVTLRCSPRSGDLSVYWYQQSLDQGLQFLIQYYNGEERAKGNILERFSAQQFPDLHSELNLSSLELGDSALYFCASAGTSAYNEQFFGPGTRLTVL.